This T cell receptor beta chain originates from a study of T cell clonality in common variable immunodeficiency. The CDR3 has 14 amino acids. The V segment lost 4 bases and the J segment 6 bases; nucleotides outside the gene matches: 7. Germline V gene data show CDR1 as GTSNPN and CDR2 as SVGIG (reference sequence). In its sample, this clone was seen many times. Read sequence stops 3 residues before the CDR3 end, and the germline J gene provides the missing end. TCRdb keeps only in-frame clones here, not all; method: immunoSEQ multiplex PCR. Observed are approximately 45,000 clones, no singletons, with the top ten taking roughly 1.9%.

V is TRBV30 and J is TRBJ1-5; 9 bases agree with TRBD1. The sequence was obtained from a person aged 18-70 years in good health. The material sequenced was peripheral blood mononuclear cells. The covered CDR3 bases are TGTGCCTGGACCGGGACAGGGAACGGTCAGCCC. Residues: CAWTGTGNGQP. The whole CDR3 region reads CAWTGTGNGQPQHF.